The 32 T cell receptor beta chains reported below all come from one sample, sequenced in a study of cytomegalovirus exposure and HLA in healthy donors. TCRdb's table, derived via immunoSEQ multiplex PCR, lists solely in-frame clones and lacks some. The profile shows about 220,000 clones, 80% to 95% of them singletons. The sequenced sample was PBMCs. These receptors came from a woman aged 18-30 years in good health and CMV-seronegative.

In its sample, this clone is medium-sized. The chain links TRBV29-1 to TRBJ1-2; 7 bases are shared with TRBD1. V lost 3 bases to trimming and J lost 2 bases; unmatched junction nucleotides: 0. CDR1 and CDR2 from the germline V gene are SQVTM and ANQGSEA. The CDR3 consists of 12 residues. CDR3 region: CSVETGNYGYTF. The CDR3 DNA reads TGCAGCGTTGAGACAGGGAACTATGGCTACACCTTC.

The chain joins TRBV27 to TRBJ1-5, with D possibly TRBD1 on 6 matching bases. Per the germline V gene, CDR1 is MNHEY and CDR2 is SMNVEV (reference sequence). The CDR3 covers 15 residues. Trimming cost V 5 bases and J 3 bases, with 14 bases left between them. Written as DNA, the CDR3 is TGTGCCAGCAGTCCGACACAGGGTATCAATCAGCCCCAGCATTTT. As protein: CASSPTQGINQPQHF.

This clone was observed a few times. This sequence joins TRBV6-1 and TRBJ1-3, with 7 bases aligning to TRBD1. J gave up 4 bases and V 4 bases, and 10 bases lay outside the gene matches. The CDR3 has 16 amino acids. From germline, CDR1 is MNHNS and CDR2 SASEGT. This CDR3 is CASSGRRQGRGNTIYF. CDR3 DNA: TGTGCCAGCAGTGGACGTAGACAGGGAAGGGGAAACACCATATATTTT.

V usage is TRBV5-1 and J usage is TRBJ2-3, with 7 bases aligning to TRBD2. Per the germline V gene, CDR1 is SGHRS and CDR2 is YFSETQ. The ends lost 4 bases at V and 3 bases at J; junction bases unmatched: 11. This CDR3 is 16 amino acids long. The CDR3 loop reads CASSPRVAGTTDTQYF. The CDR3 DNA sequence: TGCGCCAGCAGCCCCCGGGTAGCGGGTACGACAGATACGCAGTATTTT.

The V call is TRBV19, the J call TRBJ1-1; D is ambiguous. Trimming took off 5 bases at V and 4 bases at J, with 14 bases between the two ends. The germline V gene has CDR1 LNHDA and CDR2 SQIVND (reference sequence). The CDR3 has 14 residues. CDR3 bases: TGTGCCAGTAGTTCCCGTGCAGCGAGCACTGAAGCTTTCTTT. Its translation is CASSSRAASTEAFF.

The rearrangement joins TRBV2 to TRBJ1-2, with 8 bases fitting TRBD1. CDR3 length: 14 amino acids. The trim removed 3 bases at V and 13 bases at J, leaving 13 bases unmatched. Germline CDR1 is SNHLY and CDR2 is FYNNEI. CDR3 coding DNA: TGTGCCAGCAGTGACCTCGGGACAGGTTCTCTTTCCACCTTC. Translated: CASSDLGTGSLSTF.

The chain employs TRBV5-4 and TRBJ2-7, with no clear D. Germline CDR1 is SGHNT and CDR2 is YYREEE (reference sequence). V lost 0 bases, J lost 3 bases, and 10 bases lay in between. This CDR3 contains 14 residues. This CDR3 is CASSLELSRYEQYF. CDR3 nucleotides: TGTGCCAGCAGCTTGGAGCTTAGCCGCTACGAGCAGTACTTC.

This clone was seen a single time. J is TRBJ2-3 and V is TRBV7-2; 7 bases map to TRBD1. Germline trimming cut 5 bases from V and 2 bases from J; bases unmatched to any gene: 16. The CDR3 consists of 18 residues. Germline CDR1 SGHTA, CDR2 FQGNSA. Written as DNA, the CDR3 is TGTGCCAGCAGCCCAAGACCCTCCCGACAGGGCTACACAGATACGCAGTATTTT. The encoded protein is CASSPRPSRQGYTDTQYF.

The genes are TRBV5-5 and TRBJ1-4, with D tentatively TRBD1 (5 bases). CDR1 SGHKS and CDR2 YYEKEE come from the germline V gene (reference sequence). The CDR3 sequence is 15 residues long. V was trimmed by 4 bases and J by 4 bases, leaving 14 bases between them. The CDR3 coding sequence is TGTGCCAGCAGCACGGGGACGGGAGTTAATGAAAAACTGTTTTTT. Amino acids: CASSTGTGVNEKLFF.

The rearrangement links TRBV28 to TRBJ1-5; D possibly corresponds to TRBD1 (5 bases). Trimming left V 1 base short and J 7 bases short, with 14 bases between. From germline, CDR1 is MDHEN and CDR2 SYDVKM. CDR3 length: 15 residues. The CDR3 reads CASSLSASWGQPQHF. As DNA, the CDR3 is TGTGCCAGCAGTTTATCGGCTTCGTGGGGCCAGCCCCAGCATTTT.

The V call is TRBV2, the J call TRBJ2-1, with D hard to call. V was clipped by 5 bases and J by 8 bases, with 16 bases between them. The germline V gene encodes CDR1 SNHLY and CDR2 FYNNEI. The CDR3 spans 14 residues. The CDR3 DNA reads TGTGCCAGCAGTTTTTTCTCTAGAGTCGATGAGCAGTTCTTC. Residues: CASSFFSRVDEQFF.

The genes are TRBV11-3 and TRBJ2-3; D call uncertain. Trimming cost V 2 bases and J 2 bases, with 8 bases left between them. The CDR3 has 14 amino acids. CDR1 and CDR2 (germline): SGHNT, YENEEA. This chain's CDR3 is CASSLNGFTDTQYF. Written as DNA, the CDR3 is TGTGCCAGCAGCTTAAACGGGTTCACAGATACGCAGTATTTT.

The chain uses TRBV5-6 and TRBJ1-2; weak D call: TRBD1 (5 bases). Looked up from germline, CDR1 is SGHDT and CDR2 is YYEEEE. With 2 bases removed from V and 3 bases from J, the gap between germline ends came to 11 bases. The CDR3 consists of 14 residues. This CDR3 is CASSFTGIDYGYTF. CDR3 coding DNA: TGTGCCAGCAGCTTCACAGGCATTGACTATGGCTACACCTTC.

The chain uses TRBV28 and TRBJ1-3; 8 bases agree with TRBD1. V gave up 9 bases and J gave up 8 bases; unmatched junction bases: 9. The germline CDR1 and CDR2 sequences are MDHEN and SYDVKM. The CDR3 is 13 amino acids. The CDR3 sequence is CASNRGEGYTIYF. CDR3 DNA: TGTGCCAGTAACAGGGGGGAGGGATACACCATATATTTT.

This clone occurred a few times. The V call is TRBV28, the J call TRBJ1-2; TRBD1 aligns across 9 bases. Trimming at V came to 6 bases and at J to 4 bases, leaving 3 bases not matched to a gene. This CDR3 is built from 13 residues. CDR1 and CDR2 from the germline V gene are MDHEN and SYDVKM. DNA for the CDR3: TGTGCCAGCAGAGGGACAGGGAGCTATGGCTACACCTTC. Amino acid sequence: CASRGTGSYGYTF.

The genes are TRBV11-2 and TRBJ2-5, with D possibly matching TRBD2 (7 bases). Germline assignment: CDR1 SGHAT and CDR2 FQNNGV. The CDR3 totals 19 residues. The V and J ends lost 3 bases and 5 bases respectively, with 28 bases between them. As DNA, the CDR3 is TGTGCCAGCAGCTTGTATCGACTAGGGGGAGGGCGGTGGGTCGAGACCCAGTACTTC. Protein: CASSLYRLGGGRWVETQYF.

This chain's CDR3 is CASSHRARYNEQFF. The CDR3 region has the DNA TGTGCCAGCAGTCACAGGGCCCGATACAATGAGCAGTTCTTC. The V gene is TRBV27, the J gene TRBJ2-1; possible D gene TRBD1, 6 bases. V shed 5 bases and J shed 4 bases, with 12 bases lying between them. This CDR3 has 14 residues. Looked up from germline, CDR1 is MNHEY and CDR2 is SMNVEV (reference sequence).

The V and J genes are TRBV7-9 and TRBJ2-3, with D possibly TRBD1 on 5 matching bases. The CDR3 length is 15 residues. With 3 bases removed from V and 0 bases from J, the gap between germline ends came to 10 bases. CDR1 and CDR2 from the germline V gene are SEHNR and FQNEAQ (reference sequence). For the CDR3, the DNA is TGTGCCAGCAGCTTCGACAGAAGGAGCACAGATACGCAGTATTTT. Translation: CASSFDRRSTDTQYF.

The rearrangement uses TRBV28 and TRBJ1-4, with D hard to call. The germline V gene encodes CDR1 MDHEN and CDR2 SYDVKM. The V and J ends lost 2 bases and 7 bases respectively, with 11 bases between them. The CDR3 has 14 residues. The DNA for the CDR3 is TGTGCCAGCAGTTTAGTTCGGGCGGGTGAAAAACTGTTTTTT. Encoded protein: CASSLVRAGEKLFF.

The chain links TRBV27 to TRBJ2-7; no clear D gene. The V and J ends lost 0 bases and 3 bases respectively, with 6 bases between them. Germline CDR1 and CDR2: MNHEY and SMNVEV (reference sequence). CDR3 length: 13 residues. This CDR3 reads CASSLSSGYEQYF. The CDR3, as DNA: TGTGCCAGCAGTTTATCGTCCGGCTACGAGCAGTACTTC.

V and J are TRBV30 and TRBJ2-3, with 8 bases matching TRBD2. The V gene end was trimmed by 2 bases and the J gene end by 4 bases; junction bases not matched to a gene: 8. The germline V gene encodes CDR1 GTSNPN and CDR2 SVGIG (reference sequence). CDR3 length: 15 residues. This chain's CDR3 is CAWSPYSGMADTQYF. CDR3 nucleotide sequence: TGTGCCTGGAGTCCCTATAGCGGGATGGCAGATACGCAGTATTTT.

The gene calls are TRBV29-1 and TRBJ2-1; D is possibly TRBD2 (5 bases). Germline V gene lookup returns CDR1 SQVTM and CDR2 ANQGSEA. V was shortened by 5 bases and J by 5 bases, with 7 bases between the two germline ends. The CDR3 length is 11 residues. CDR3 in DNA: TGCAGCGTTCTCGGGAACAATGAGCAGTTCTTC. Translation gives CSVLGNNEQFF.

The chain has TRBV30 and TRBJ2-3, with 8 positions matching TRBD2. V shed 0 bases and J 6 bases; nucleotides not matched to a gene: 14. The CDR3 runs 17 residues. Looked up from germline, CDR1 is GTSNPN and CDR2 is SVGIG (reference sequence). DNA of the CDR3: TGTGCCTGGAGTGTAGCTTTGTCGGGAGGGCCCTGGGATACGCAGTATTTT. This translates into CAWSVALSGGPWDTQYF.

This sequence joins TRBV18 and TRBJ2-3; TRBD2 aligns across 7 bases. Trimming took 3 bases from V and 4 from J; bases not matched to a gene: 7. CDR1 is KGHSH and CDR2 is LQKENI in the germline V gene. This CDR3 is 15 amino acids long. DNA for the CDR3: TGTGCCAGCTCACCTTTTGAGGGAGGGCCAGATACGCAGTATTTT. Protein sequence: CASSPFEGGPDTQYF.

V is TRBV11-3 and J is TRBJ1-2, with TRBD1 identical over 8 bases. This CDR3 has 11 residues. Germline CDR1 is SGHNT and CDR2 is YENEEA. J gave up 6 bases and V 8 bases, and 2 bases lay outside the gene matches. The CDR3 loop is CASQGADGYTF. The DNA for the CDR3 is TGTGCCAGCCAGGGGGCGGATGGCTACACCTTC.

The rearrangement joins TRBV29-1 to TRBJ1-1; a possible D gene is TRBD1 (5 bases). The V end was cut by 3 bases, the J end by 4 bases, with 12 bases between. From germline, CDR1 is SQVTM and CDR2 ANQGSEA. There are 13 residues in the CDR3. CDR3 nucleotide sequence: TGCAGCGTTGATTTTCAGGGTAGCACTGAAGCTTTCTTT. Protein product: CSVDFQGSTEAFF.

V gene TRBV30 combines with J gene TRBJ1-1, with 7 nucleotides matching TRBD1. Germline assignment: CDR1 GTSNPN and CDR2 SVGIG (reference sequence). The CDR3 runs 15 residues. The V and J ends lost 2 bases and 1 base, in that order; junction bases with no gene match: 7. The CDR3 is CAWSWAGTANTEAFF. CDR3 nucleotide sequence: TGTGCCTGGAGTTGGGCCGGGACAGCGAACACTGAAGCTTTCTTT.

The chain links TRBV2 to TRBJ2-3, with 13 bases aligning to TRBD2. The J segment lost 1 base and the V segment lost 4 bases, leaving 2 bases of the junction unmatched. Germline CDR1 is SNHLY and CDR2 is FYNNEI. The CDR3 consists of 16 residues. CDR3: CASSAGLAGGTDTQYF. In nucleotides, the CDR3 is TGTGCCAGCAGTGCAGGACTAGCGGGAGGCACAGATACGCAGTATTTT.

This chain uses TRBV28 with TRBJ1-2; 10 nucleotides line up with TRBD1. V lost 6 bases and J lost 0; bases outside the gene matches: 22. The CDR3 spans 21 residues. The V gene's germline CDR1 is MDHEN and CDR2 SYDVKM. In nucleotides, the CDR3 is TGTGCCAGCAGGACCCCGGGACAGGGGTTGGAGGGCCGGTATACTAACTATGGCTACACCTTC. It encodes CASRTPGQGLEGRYTNYGYTF.

V is TRBV11-2 and J is TRBJ2-7; D is perhaps TRBD2 (5 bases). Germline V lookup: CDR1 SGHAT, CDR2 FQNNGV. Trimming took off 3 bases at V and 3 bases at J, with 9 bases between the two ends. This CDR3 contains 13 residues. CDR3 protein: CASSFREVYEQYF. CDR3 coding DNA: TGTGCCAGCAGCTTTCGGGAAGTCTACGAGCAGTACTTC.

The count of this clone is one. V is TRBV30 and J is TRBJ1-4, with D possibly TRBD1 on 6 matching bases. The CDR3 has 17 residues. V dropped 2 bases and J dropped 0 bases, with 16 bases sitting between them. Germline CDR1 and CDR2: GTSNPN and SVGIG (reference sequence). The CDR3 loop is CAWSPLTGLATNEKLFF. CDR3 bases: TGTGCCTGGAGTCCCCTTACAGGGTTAGCAACTAATGAAAAACTGTTTTTT.

V gene TRBV28 combines with J gene TRBJ1-1; D is uncertain. The CDR3 length is 13 residues. Germline V gene sequence: CDR1 MDHEN, CDR2 SYDVKM. Between the trimmed V and J ends, which lost 6 bases and 5 bases, there was a span of 13 bases. The CDR3 protein is CASSSSRKTEAFF. The DNA for the CDR3 is TGTGCCAGCAGCTCATCGAGGAAAACTGAAGCTTTCTTT. The variable domain in full, completed from reference TRBV28 and TRBJ1-1, reads DVKVTQSSRYLVKRTGEKVFLECVQDMDHENMFWYRQDPGLGLRLIYFSYDVKMKEKGDIPEGYSVSREKKERFSLILESASTNQTSMYLCASSSSRKTEAFFGQGTRLTVV.